These 11 T cell receptor beta chains were sequenced from one sample in a study of T cells in tuberculosis. The data were produced by immunoSEQ multiplex PCR, yet TCRdb's version contains in-frame clones alone and is incomplete. The table includes 30,000 to 40,000 clones, approximately 93% detected once. Time point specified: new active TB diagnosis, blood taken before or within 7 days of starting treatment. Sequenced material: PBMCs, taken at tuberculosis diagnosis. Source of these receptors: an adult with tuberculosis.

This chain joins TRBV6-5 and TRBJ2-7; D not resolved. The CDR3 totals 13 residues. The V gene's germline CDR1 is MNHEY and CDR2 SVGAGI. Trimming left V 6 bases short and J 2 bases short, with 11 bases between. For the CDR3, the DNA is TGTGCCAGCAGCCCGAGGCCAACCTACGAGCAGTACTTC. Encoded protein: CASSPRPTYEQYF.

This chain joins TRBV29-1 and TRBJ2-3; 8 nucleotides agree with TRBD2. Losses at the gene ends were 3 bases for V and 1 base for J; bases not matched to a gene: 3. CDR3 length equals 14 residues. Germline lookup yields CDR1 SQVTM and CDR2 ANQGSEA. CDR3 amino acids: CSVDPAGGTDTQYF. The CDR3 DNA reads as TGCAGCGTTGACCCAGCGGGAGGCACAGATACGCAGTATTTT.

The V gene is TRBV27, the J gene TRBJ1-2; TRBD1 agrees at 10 bases. From germline, CDR1 is MNHEY and CDR2 SMNVEV (reference sequence). With 3 bases clipped from V and 4 bases from J, the junction kept 5 bases outside the gene matches. This CDR3 region has 15 residues. The CDR3 region has the DNA TGTGCCAGCAGTTTCGACAGGGGGCTTGGCTATGGCTACACCTTC. It encodes CASSFDRGLGYGYTF.

The chain is built from TRBV6-1 and TRBJ2-1; TRBD2 agrees at 8 bases. Trimming removed 3 bases from V and 7 bases from J; junction bases left unmatched: 8. The V gene's germline CDR1 is MNHNS and CDR2 SASEGT. The CDR3 is made up of 15 amino acids. Here the CDR3 reads CASSERGTRSNEQFF. For the CDR3, the DNA is TGTGCCAGCAGTGAGAGAGGGACTAGGTCTAATGAGCAGTTCTTC.

Here the CDR3 DNA reads TGTGCCAGCTCACAAATCCCTGGACTAGTGGGCACAGATACGCAGTATTTT. Amino acids: CASSQIPGLVGTDTQYF. This chain connects TRBV18 to TRBJ2-3; 7 bases fit TRBD2. Germline CDR1 reads KGHSH; CDR2 reads LQKENI. The J segment lost 1 base and the V segment lost 4 bases, leaving 11 bases of the junction unmatched. This CDR3 region has 17 residues.

The V gene is TRBV18, the J gene TRBJ2-7, with D maybe TRBD1 (6 bases). In germline, CDR1 is KGHSH, CDR2 LQKENI. The germline V and J ends were trimmed by 4 bases and 2 bases, with 12 bases remaining between them. This CDR3 has 14 residues. The CDR3 nucleotides read TGTGCCAGCTCACACCGGGACACCCCCTACGAGCAGTACTTC. This translates into CASSHRDTPYEQYF.

The chain has TRBV5-1 and TRBJ1-1; TRBD1 aligns across 10 bases. J gave up 1 base and V 6 bases, and 6 bases lay outside the gene matches. The CDR3 is 15 residues long. Germline CDR1 and CDR2: SGHRS and YFSETQ. The CDR3 bases are TGCGCCAGCACCCAGACAGGGGGCGGGAACACTGAAGCTTTCTTT. Protein: CASTQTGGGNTEAFF. Looking up the rest from reference TRBV5-1 and TRBJ1-1 gives the full variable domain: KAGVTQTPRYLIKTRGQQVTLSCSPISGHRSVSWYQQTPGQGLQFLFEYFSETQRNKGNFPGRFSGRQFSNSRSEMNVSTLELGDSALYLCASTQTGGGNTEAFFGQGTRLTVV.

The J gene is TRBJ2-3, the V gene TRBV9, with a tentative D call TRBD1 (6 bases). The CDR3 spans 15 residues. Germline CDR1 reads SGDLS; CDR2 reads YYNGEE. V was pared by 0 bases and J by 3 bases, with 11 bases between. The CDR3 sequence: CASSVAGGGTDTQYF. CDR3 bases: TGTGCCAGCAGCGTAGCTGGGGGCGGTACAGATACGCAGTATTTT.

This clone was counted once. The chain is built from TRBV19 and TRBJ1-1; D is perhaps TRBD1 (5 bases). The CDR3 covers 14 residues. The V end lost 4 bases, the J end lost 1 base, and 10 bases lay between the germline ends. Germline values: CDR1 LNHDA, CDR2 SQIVND (reference sequence). The CDR3 DNA reads as TGTGCCAGTAGTACCTCACAGGCGAACACTGAAGCTTTCTTT. This encodes CASSTSQANTEAFF. The full variable domain, in which reference TRBV19 and TRBJ1-1 provide the parts outside the CDR3, is DGGITQSPKYLFRKEGQNVTLSCEQNLNHDAMYWYRQDPGQGLRLIYYSQIVNDFQKGDIAEGYSVSREKKESFPLTVTSAQKNPTAFYLCASSTSQANTEAFFGQGTRLTVV.

The chain joins TRBV30 to TRBJ2-7; maybe TRBD2 (6 bases). The CDR3 length is 14 residues. Between the trimmed V and J ends, which lost 4 bases and 7 bases, there was a span of 20 bases. Per germline, CDR1 GTSNPN and CDR2 SVGIG (reference sequence). The CDR3 protein is CAWKTVDGRGEQYF. The CDR3 nucleotides read TGTGCCTGGAAAACCGTGGACGGGAGAGGAGAGCAGTACTTC.

V and J are TRBV2 and TRBJ1-1, with 7 nucleotides matching TRBD1. The CDR3 is 13 amino acids. V lost 7 bases to trimming and J lost 4 bases; unmatched junction nucleotides: 6. Looked up from germline, CDR1 is SNHLY and CDR2 is FYNNEI. The CDR3 bases are TGTGCCAGCACCTCTCCAGGGGGCACTGAAGCTTTCTTT. This sequence encodes CASTSPGGTEAFF.